This passage covers 24 T cell receptor beta chains from one sample sequenced in a study of spatial heterogeneity in lung cancer. From the 5' RACE reads, TCRdb called clonotypes with MiXCR, one entry per CDR3 protein. The repertoire holds some 100,000 distinct CDR3 sequences, with less than 15% as singletons. The time point is: sample taken at primary tumor resection. Whole RNA came from tumor, nontumor lung or frozen PBMC and was sequenced without being sorted. Material: PBMCs, obtained at surgery. The receptors derive from a male donor with early-stage non-small cell lung cancer.

This clonotype has just a few counts. J is TRBJ2-2 and V is TRBV9; D remains unclear. CDR3 length: 14 residues. Germline CDR1 is SGDLS and CDR2 is YYNGEE. V was shortened by 0 bases and J by 1 base, with 4 bases between the two germline ends. This chain's CDR3 is CASSVELNTGELFF. For the CDR3, the DNA is TGTGCCAGCAGCGTAGAACTGAACACCGGGGAGCTGTTTTTT.

This clonotype was seen a few times. J is TRBJ1-2 and V is TRBV29-1; weak D call: TRBD1 (5 bases). V lost 4 bases to trimming and J lost 2 bases, with 8 bases between them. CDR1 is SQVTM and CDR2 is ANQGSEA in the germline V gene. The length of the CDR3 is 12 residues. The DNA of the CDR3 is TGCAGCGTTGGACAGAGAAACTATGGCTACACCTTC. Residues: CSVGQRNYGYTF.

This clonotype was observed at least ten times. CDR3 DNA: TGTGCCAGCAGCTTAAGCTCAGGGGGCCAAAATGAGCAGTTCTTC. Amino acids: CASSLSSGGQNEQFF. The chain recombines TRBV7-3 with TRBJ2-1, with 8 bases aligning to TRBD1. Germline V gene data show CDR1 as SGHTA and CDR2 as FQGTGA. V dropped 1 base and J dropped 7; count of bases not matched to a gene: 6. This CDR3 has 15 residues.

This clonotype occurred a few times. The chain employs TRBV30 and TRBJ2-4; D not certain. V lost 0 bases to trimming and J lost 3 bases, with 6 bases between them. The CDR3 covers 13 residues. In germline, CDR1 is GTSNPN, CDR2 SVGIG (reference sequence). This CDR3 is CAWSVFGKNIQYF. CDR3 coding DNA: TGTGCCTGGAGTGTATTCGGCAAAAACATTCAGTACTTC.

The chain has TRBV28 and TRBJ2-2; 10 bases are shared with TRBD2. V gave up 4 bases and J gave up 11 bases; unmatched junction bases: 13. Germline V lookup: CDR1 MDHEN, CDR2 SYDVKM. The CDR3 spans 16 residues. The CDR3 sequence is CASSSSSGGAFYELFF. The CDR3 DNA is TGTGCCAGCAGTTCCTCAAGCGGGGGGGCGTTTTACGAGCTGTTTTTT.

The chain links TRBV12-3 or TRBV12-4 to TRBJ2-1; D is unresolved. The length of the CDR3 is 13 residues. V lost 2 bases, J lost 6 bases, and 8 bases lay in between. The CDR3 loop reads CASSLLVSNEQFF. In nucleotides, the CDR3 is TGTGCCAGCAGTTTACTAGTATCCAATGAGCAGTTCTTC.

A few counts support this clonotype. The J gene is TRBJ2-1, the V gene TRBV10-2; 7 bases agree with TRBD2. This CDR3 comprises 15 residues. With 3 bases clipped from V and 7 bases from J, the junction kept 9 bases outside the gene matches. Germline lookup yields CDR1 WSHSY and CDR2 SAAADI. The CDR3 spells CASSDAGAPGNEQFF. The CDR3 DNA is TGCGCCAGCAGTGACGCGGGAGCCCCGGGTAATGAGCAGTTCTTC.

The rearrangement uses TRBV5-5 and TRBJ2-3; D tentatively fits TRBD1 or TRBD2 (5 bases each). The CDR3 is made up of 12 amino acids. Germline loops: CDR1 SGHKS, CDR2 YYEKEE (reference sequence). The V gene lost 3 bases and the J gene lost 10 bases, with 12 bases spanning the gap. This chain's CDR3 is CASSSRGLAQYF. The CDR3 DNA reads TGTGCCAGCAGCTCCCGGGGCTTGGCGCAGTATTTT.

This clonotype was counted many times. The chain carries TRBV12-3 or TRBV12-4 and TRBJ1-3, with a tentative D call TRBD1 (6 bases). V lost 3 bases and J 0 bases, leaving 6 bases between the germline ends. This CDR3 region has 14 residues. The CDR3: CASSLDSSGNTIYF. CDR3 DNA sequence: TGTGCCAGCAGTTTGGACAGCTCTGGAAACACCATATATTTT.

CDR3 coding DNA: TGCGCCAGCAGCTTGGCGCCGCGGGAGAGGGACGAGCAGTACTTC. Translating gives CASSLAPRERDEQYF. The rearrangement joins TRBV5-1 to TRBJ2-7; 7 bases agree with TRBD2. J was trimmed by 5 bases and V by 0 bases; bases with no gene match: 8. Germline assignment: CDR1 SGHRS and CDR2 YFSETQ. The CDR3 consists of 15 residues.

Comment on this clonotype: This may be a read error: a much more frequent sequence differs by one nucleotide. The J gene is TRBJ2-5, the V gene TRBV5-1; D is possibly TRBD1 (6 bases). CDR1 and CDR2 (germline): SGHRS, YFSETQ. The CDR3 runs 13 residues. V was pared by 10 bases and J by 4 bases, with 17 bases between. The CDR3 DNA is TGCGCCGGCAAGAACAGGGAAGCAGAGACCCAGTACTTC. Translating gives CAGKNREAETQYF.

This rearrangement joins TRBV5-1 to TRBJ2-5, with D perhaps matching TRBD2 (6 bases). Germline loops: CDR1 SGHRS, CDR2 YFSETQ. CDR3 length: 15 residues. V lost 0 bases to trimming and J lost 5 bases, with 14 bases between them. CDR3 amino acids: CASSLAASVGETQYF. For the CDR3, the DNA is TGCGCCAGCAGCTTGGCGGCTAGCGTCGGCGAGACCCAGTACTTC. Combining the CDR3 with reference TRBV5-1 and TRBJ2-5 gives the whole variable domain KAGVTQTPRYLIKTRGQQVTLSCSPISGHRSVSWYQQTPGQGLQFLFEYFSETQRNKGNFPGRFSGRQFSNSRSEMNVSTLELGDSALYLCASSLAASVGETQYFGPGTRLLVL.

There are many counts of this clonotype. The chain uses TRBV12-3 or TRBV12-4 and TRBJ1-5; 11 bases map to TRBD1. The CDR3 loop spans 16 amino acids. V lost 3 bases to trimming and J lost 3 bases; unmatched junction nucleotides: 4. The CDR3 region has the DNA TGTGCCAGCAGTTTGGACAGGGGGCGCCTCAATCAGCCCCAGCATTTT. This sequence encodes CASSLDRGRLNQPQHF.

The V call is TRBV7-2, the J call TRBJ2-3, with D uncertain. V was trimmed by 3 bases and J by 1 base, leaving 8 bases between them. The CDR3 runs to 14 residues. CDR1 is SGHTA and CDR2 is FQGNSA in the germline V gene. CDR3 residues: CASSLGKRTDTQYF. The DNA for the CDR3 is TGTGCCAGCAGCTTGGGTAAACGCACAGATACGCAGTATTTT.

This clonotype has more than one count but fewer than ten. This chain links TRBV28 with TRBJ1-2; tentatively, D is TRBD1 (5 bases). The CDR3 extends over 14 amino acids. Trimming took 2 bases from V and 2 from J, leaving 9 bases between them. CDR1 and CDR2 (germline): MDHEN, SYDVKM. The CDR3 sequence: CASSLGAGNYGYTF. The CDR3 coding sequence is TGTGCCAGCAGTTTAGGGGCAGGCAACTATGGCTACACCTTC.

In this sample, this clonotype turned up a few times. The chain links TRBV7-2 to TRBJ1-2; no reliable D call. Germline V gives CDR1 SGHTA, CDR2 FQGNSA. Trimming removed 0 bases from V and 4 bases from J, with 6 bases in between. The CDR3 spans 13 residues. This CDR3 reads CASSLAQLYGYTF. CDR3 DNA sequence: TGTGCCAGCAGCTTAGCTCAGCTCTATGGCTACACCTTC.

This clonotype has just a few counts. J is TRBJ2-1 and V is TRBV20-1, with 13 positions matching TRBD2. The CDR3 consists of 17 residues. Germline CDR1 DFQATT, CDR2 SNEGSKA (reference sequence). Losses at the gene ends were 5 bases for V and 5 bases for J; bases not matched to a gene: 12. The CDR3 sequence: CSARRTSGRGGHNEQFF. The CDR3 region has the DNA TGCAGTGCTCGACGGACTAGCGGGAGAGGTGGGCACAATGAGCAGTTCTTC.

This clonotype was picked up a small number of times. This chain joins TRBV20-1 and TRBJ1-5; D perhaps matches TRBD1 (5 bases). The CDR3 consists of 17 residues. V was trimmed by 3 bases and J by 1 base, leaving 19 bases between them. Germline CDR1 DFQATT, CDR2 SNEGSKA (reference sequence). CDR3 bases: TGCAGTGCTAGTGGGGCAGGCGGGGAGGTGAGCAATCAGCCCCAGCATTTT. Translated, it gives CSASGAGGEVSNQPQHF.

This clonotype was counted between two and nine times. J is TRBJ2-7 and V is TRBV5-5; weak D call: TRBD1 (6 bases). The ends were cut back, 0 bases at V and 3 bases at J, with 13 bases in the middle. CDR3 length: 15 residues. Germline CDR1 SGHKS, CDR2 YYEKEE (reference sequence). The CDR3 bases are TGTGCCAGCAGCTTGGTTGGTGGACAGAGCTACGAGCAGTACTTC. Protein: CASSLVGGQSYEQYF. Full variable domain (outside the CDR3, taken from reference TRBV5-5 and TRBJ2-7): DAGVTQSPTHLIKTRGQQVTLRCSPISGHKSVSWYQQVLGQGPQFIFQYYEKEERGRGNFPDRFSARQFPNYSSELNVNALLLGDSALYLCASSLVGGQSYEQYFGPGTRLTVT.

The chain recombines TRBV12-3 or TRBV12-4 with TRBJ2-2; no firm D call. V lost 3 bases to trimming and J lost 7 bases, with 6 bases between them. The CDR3 sequence is 12 residues long. The CDR3 loop reads CASSLGIGELFF. CDR3 DNA: TGTGCCAGCAGTTTGGGTATCGGGGAGCTGTTTTTT.

This clonotype was counted only a few times. The genes are TRBV7-3 and TRBJ1-5; 7 bases map to TRBD1. Germline V gene sequence: CDR1 SGHTA, CDR2 FQGTGA. The CDR3 has 18 residues. With 5 bases clipped from V and 6 bases from J, the junction kept 19 bases outside the gene matches. CDR3 loop: CASSPDREWGPRFQPQHF. The DNA for the CDR3 is TGTGCCAGCAGCCCAGACAGGGAATGGGGGCCTCGGTTTCAGCCCCAGCATTTT. Full variable domain (outside the CDR3, taken from reference TRBV7-3 and TRBJ1-5): GAGVSQTPSNKVTEKGKYVELRCDPISGHTALYWYRQSLGQGPEFLIYFQGTGAADDSGLPNDRFFAVRPEGSVSTLKIQRTERGDSAVYLCASSPDREWGPRFQPQHFGDGTRLSIL.

J is TRBJ2-2 and V is TRBV6-1, with TRBD2 as a possible D gene (5 bases). The CDR3 spans 16 residues. Germline assignment: CDR1 MNHNS and CDR2 SASEGT. V was pared by 6 bases and J by 6 bases, with 20 bases between. The CDR3 sequence is CASRQSGNRPAGELFF. CDR3 DNA sequence: TGTGCCAGCAGGCAATCGGGAAACAGACCGGCCGGGGAGCTGTTTTTT.

This clonotype has a handful of counts. V and J are TRBV28 and TRBJ1-5, with D perhaps TRBD1 (5 bases). V lost 6 bases to trimming and J lost 3 bases, with 12 bases between them. Per germline, CDR1 MDHEN and CDR2 SYDVKM. This CDR3 contains 14 residues. This CDR3 reads CASSWDVYNQPQHF. In DNA form, the CDR3 reads TGTGCCAGCAGCTGGGACGTCTACAATCAGCCCCAGCATTTT.

This clonotype showed up just a few times. This sequence joins TRBV4-3 and TRBJ2-1; 9 bases match TRBD2. This CDR3 region has 16 residues. V was clipped by 4 bases and J by 4 bases; unmatched bases: 8. Germline V gives CDR1 LGHNA, CDR2 YSLEER. CDR3 amino acids: CASSRGLAGTYNEQFF. The CDR3 nucleotides read TGCGCCAGCAGCCGGGGTCTAGCGGGGACTTACAATGAGCAGTTCTTC.